The TCR beta chain described here comes from a study of T-cell reconstitution after alpha-beta-depleted transplantation in children. Germline values: CDR1 MNHEY, CDR2 SMNVEV (reference sequence). This CDR3 spans 17 amino acids. Trimming cost V 4 bases and J 6 bases; bases outside gene matches: 12. The sample holds a few counts of this clonotype. Molecular barcoding with unique molecular identifiers was used for the TCRbeta library. TCRdb reanalysed the PCR reads using MiXCR and keeps one entry per CDR3 protein. The table shows about 250,000 distinct CDR3 sequences, with more than 20% occurring only once.

This TCR was recovered from a female patient between 2 and 15 years old who had a stem cell transplant for congenital amegakaryocytic thrombocytopenia, so the T cells may come from the graft donor. The rearrangement joins TRBV27 to TRBJ2-1; TRBD1 agrees at 10 bases. Sequenced here: PBMCs, mostly from graft donor cells, sampled 360 days after TCRalphabeta/CD19-depleted stem cell transplant. The CDR3 DNA follows: TGTGCCAGCAGTTGGTGGGGGGTTCGGACAGGGGGCAATGAGCAGTTCTTC. As protein: CASSWWGVRTGGNEQFF.